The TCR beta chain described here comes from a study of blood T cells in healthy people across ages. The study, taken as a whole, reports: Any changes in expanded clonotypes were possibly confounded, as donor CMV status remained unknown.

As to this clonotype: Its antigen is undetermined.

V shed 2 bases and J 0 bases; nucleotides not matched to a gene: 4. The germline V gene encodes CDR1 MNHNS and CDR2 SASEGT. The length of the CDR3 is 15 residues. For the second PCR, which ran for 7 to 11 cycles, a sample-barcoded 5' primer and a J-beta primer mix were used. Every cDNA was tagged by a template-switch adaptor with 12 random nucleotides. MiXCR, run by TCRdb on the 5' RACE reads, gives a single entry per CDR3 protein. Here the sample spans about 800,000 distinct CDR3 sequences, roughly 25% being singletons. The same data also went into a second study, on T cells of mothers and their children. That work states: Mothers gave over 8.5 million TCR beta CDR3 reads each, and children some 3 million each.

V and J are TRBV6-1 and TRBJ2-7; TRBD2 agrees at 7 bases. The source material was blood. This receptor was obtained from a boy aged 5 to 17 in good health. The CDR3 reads CASSERGDSSYEQYF. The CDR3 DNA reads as TGTGCCAGCAGTGAACGGGGGGATAGCTCCTACGAGCAGTACTTC.